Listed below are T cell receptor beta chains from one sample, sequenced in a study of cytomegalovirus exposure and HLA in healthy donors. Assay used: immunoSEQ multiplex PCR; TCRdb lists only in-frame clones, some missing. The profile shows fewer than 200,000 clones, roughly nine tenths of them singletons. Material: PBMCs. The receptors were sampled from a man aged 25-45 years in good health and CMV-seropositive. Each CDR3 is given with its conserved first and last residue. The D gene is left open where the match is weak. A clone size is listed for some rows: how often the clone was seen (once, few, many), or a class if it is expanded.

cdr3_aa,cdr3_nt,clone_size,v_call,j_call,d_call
CASSLGGGSYTEAFF,TGCGCCAGCAGCCTGGGCGGTGGGTCTTACACTGAAGCTTTCTTT,NA,TRBV5-1,TRBJ1-1,NA
CASSASPDATGSGNTIYF,TGTGCCAGCAGCGCGAGCCCGGACGCGACTGGCTCTGGAAACACCATATATTTT,NA,TRBV9,TRBJ1-3,NA
CASSPQGATNEKLFF,TGTGCCAGCAGCCCCCAGGGAGCAACTAATGAAAAACTGTTTTTT,NA,TRBV9,TRBJ1-4,NA
CACGTFNQPQHF,TGTGCCTGCGGGACCTTCAATCAGCCCCAGCATTTT,few,TRBV30,TRBJ1-5,NA
CSVGTSGRASGELFF,TGCAGCGTTGGGACTAGCGGGAGGGCCTCCGGGGAGCTGTTTTTT,NA,TRBV29-1,TRBJ2-2,TRBD2
CASSFYGDYEQYF,TGTGCCAGCAGTTTTTACGGGGACTACGAGCAGTACTTC,NA,TRBV27,TRBJ2-7,NA
CSVEVESSSYEQYF,TGCAGCGTTGAAGTGGAGTCTAGTTCCTACGAGCAGTACTTC,many,TRBV29-1,TRBJ2-7,NA
CASSLNAGGNTEAFF,TGTGCCAGCAGCTTGAATGCAGGGGGAAACACTGAAGCTTTCTTT,NA,TRBV5-8,TRBJ1-1,TRBD1
CASSSAGGVNEQFF,TGTGCCAGCAGTTCAGCGGGAGGGGTCAATGAGCAGTTCTTC,NA,TRBV11-3,TRBJ2-1,TRBD2
CASSFRTVSPARGEEAFF,TGTGCCAGCAGTTTCCGAACTGTTTCACCCGCCCGGGGAGAAGAAGCTTTCTTT,NA,TRBV28,TRBJ1-1,NA
CASSFHNGGQETQYF,TGTGCCAGCAGTTTCCACAATGGGGGCCAAGAGACCCAGTACTTC,few,TRBV6-5,TRBJ2-5,NA
CASSLVSRMGNEQFF,TGTGCCAGCAGCTTAGTTAGTAGAATGGGAAATGAGCAGTTCTTC,NA,TRBV11-3,TRBJ2-1,NA
CASSSPSEAANSPLHF,TGTGCCAGCAGCTCTCCCTCCGAGGCAGCCAATTCACCCCTCCACTTT,NA,TRBV11-2,TRBJ1-6,NA
CASSLNLGGEQYF,TGTGCCAGCAGCCTCAACCTCGGCGGGGAGCAGTACTTC,NA,TRBV5-4,TRBJ2-7,NA
CASSVGRGTSYEQYF,TGTGCCAGCAGCGTAGGGCGGGGGACCTCCTACGAGCAGTACTTC,NA,TRBV9,TRBJ2-7,TRBD2
CASSYPGGDYGYTF,TGTGCCAGCAGTTACCCTGGAGGGGACTATGGCTACACCTTC,NA,TRBV6-6,TRBJ1-2,NA
CASSQRPEGNTIYF,TGTGCCAGCAGCCAAAGGCCCGAAGGAAACACCATATATTTT,NA,TRBV4-2,TRBJ1-3,NA
CARGQVHEAFF,TGTGCTAGAGGACAGGTCCATGAAGCTTTCTTT,few,TRBV30,TRBJ1-1,TRBD1
CASSRNLDYNEQFF,TGCGCCAGCAGCCGAAATTTGGATTACAATGAGCAGTTCTTC,NA,TRBV4-3,TRBJ2-1,NA
CATETVGQPQHF,TGTGCCACCGAAACCGTAGGCCAGCCCCAGCATTTT,NA,TRBV6-1,TRBJ1-5,NA
CASSQGHGYTF,TGTGCCAGCAGTCAGGGACATGGCTACACCTTC,NA,TRBV27,TRBJ1-2,NA
CASSSLREPGSEQYF,TGTGCCAGCAGCTCCCTGAGGGAACCGGGGAGCGAGCAGTACTTC,NA,TRBV11-2,TRBJ2-7,NA
CASSQAQGLAGGTDTQYF,TGTGCCAGCAGCCAAGCTCAAGGACTAGCGGGAGGGACAGATACGCAGTATTTT,NA,TRBV4-2,TRBJ2-3,TRBD2
CSVESNRGETQYF,TGCAGCGTTGAGAGTAACAGGGGGGAGACCCAGTACTTC,NA,TRBV29-1,TRBJ2-5,TRBD1